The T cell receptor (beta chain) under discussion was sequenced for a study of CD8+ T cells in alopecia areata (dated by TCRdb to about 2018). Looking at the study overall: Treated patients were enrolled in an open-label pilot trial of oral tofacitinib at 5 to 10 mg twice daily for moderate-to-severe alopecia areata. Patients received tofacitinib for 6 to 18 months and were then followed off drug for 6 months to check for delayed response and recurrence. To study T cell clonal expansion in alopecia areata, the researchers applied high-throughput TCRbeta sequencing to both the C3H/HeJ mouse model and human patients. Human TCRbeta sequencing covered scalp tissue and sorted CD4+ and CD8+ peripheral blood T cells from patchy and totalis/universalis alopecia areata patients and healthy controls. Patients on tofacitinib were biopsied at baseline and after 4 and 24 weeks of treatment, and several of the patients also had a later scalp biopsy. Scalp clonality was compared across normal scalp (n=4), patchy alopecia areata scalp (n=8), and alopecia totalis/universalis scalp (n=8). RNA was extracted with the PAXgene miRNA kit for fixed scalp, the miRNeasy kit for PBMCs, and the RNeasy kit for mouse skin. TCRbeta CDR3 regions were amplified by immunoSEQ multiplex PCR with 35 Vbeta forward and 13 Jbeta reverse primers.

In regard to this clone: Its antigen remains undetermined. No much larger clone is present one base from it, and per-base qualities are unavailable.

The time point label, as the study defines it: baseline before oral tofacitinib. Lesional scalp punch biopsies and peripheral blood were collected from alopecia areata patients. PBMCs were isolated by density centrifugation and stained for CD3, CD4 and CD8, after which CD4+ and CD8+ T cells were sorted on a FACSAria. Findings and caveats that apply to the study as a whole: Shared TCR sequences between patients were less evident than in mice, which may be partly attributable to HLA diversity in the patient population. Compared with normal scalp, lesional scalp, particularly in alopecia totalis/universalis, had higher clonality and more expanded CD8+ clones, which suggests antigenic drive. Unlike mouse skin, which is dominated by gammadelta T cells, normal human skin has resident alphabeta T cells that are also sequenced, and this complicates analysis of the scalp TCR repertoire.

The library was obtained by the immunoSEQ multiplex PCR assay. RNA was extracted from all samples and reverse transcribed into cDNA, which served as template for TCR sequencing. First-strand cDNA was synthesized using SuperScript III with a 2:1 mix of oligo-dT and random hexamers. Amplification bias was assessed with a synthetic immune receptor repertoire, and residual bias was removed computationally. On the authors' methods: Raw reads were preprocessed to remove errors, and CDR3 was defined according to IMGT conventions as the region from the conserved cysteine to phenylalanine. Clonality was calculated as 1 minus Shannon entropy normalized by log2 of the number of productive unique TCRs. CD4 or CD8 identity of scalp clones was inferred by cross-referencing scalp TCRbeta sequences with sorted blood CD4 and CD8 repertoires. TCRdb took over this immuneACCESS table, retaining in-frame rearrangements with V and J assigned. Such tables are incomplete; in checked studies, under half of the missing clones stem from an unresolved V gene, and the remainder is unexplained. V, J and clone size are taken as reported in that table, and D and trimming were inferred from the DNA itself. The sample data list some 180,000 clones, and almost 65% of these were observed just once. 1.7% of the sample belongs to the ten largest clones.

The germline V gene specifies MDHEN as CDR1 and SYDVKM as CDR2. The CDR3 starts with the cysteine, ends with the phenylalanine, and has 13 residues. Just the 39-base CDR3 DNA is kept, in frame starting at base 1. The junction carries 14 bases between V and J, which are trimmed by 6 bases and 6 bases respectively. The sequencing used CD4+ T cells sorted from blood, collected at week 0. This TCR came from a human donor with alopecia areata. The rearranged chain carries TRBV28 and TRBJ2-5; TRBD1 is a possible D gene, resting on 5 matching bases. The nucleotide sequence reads TGTGCCAGCAGCCCTGACAGCGTGCAGACCCAGTACTTC. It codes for CASSPDSVQTQYF. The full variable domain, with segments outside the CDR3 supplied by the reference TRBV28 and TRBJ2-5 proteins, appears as DVKVTQSSRYLVKRTGEKVFLECVQDMDHENMFWYRQDPGLGLRLIYFSYDVKMKEKGDIPEGYSVSREKKERFSLILESASTNQTSMYLCASSPDSVQTQYFGPGTRLLVL.